The rows below give T cell receptor beta chains drawn from one sample of a study of blood T cell repertoires in COVID-19. The method was immunoSEQ multiplex PCR; TCRdb's version includes in-frame clones alone and lacks a portion of them. The sample yields roughly 200,000 clones, roughly 89% seen once. What was sequenced was peripheral blood. The receptors were gathered from a man aged 50 to 59 with acute or convalescent COVID-19. Both conserved end residues are trimmed from each CDR3.

j_call v_call cdr3_aa
TRBJ1-2 TRBV7-2 ASSSDRGANYGYT
TRBJ1-5 TRBV10-3 AISDSGTGRRQPQH
TRBJ1-2 TRBV7-7 ASSLESFEDFYGYT
TRBJ2-1 TRBV7-2 ASSLATSGGASSYNEQF
TRBJ2-1 TRBV28 ASRGRESYNEQF
TRBJ2-1 TRBV6-6 ASRRQGGTYLYNEQF
TRBJ2-1 TRBV4-2 ASSQAAAGGEHEQF
TRBJ2-7 TRBV5-1 ASSGGGSSYEQY
TRBJ1-2 TRBV7-2 ASSLGGGGGYGYT
TRBJ2-3 TRBV5-1 ASSSAPPRTDTQY
TRBJ2-1 TRBV2 ASSDSNEQF
TRBJ2-1 TRBV24-1 ATSDPGLAGGRGEQF
TRBJ2-3 TRBV2 ASSDRAGYTDTQY
TRBJ2-1 TRBV18 ASSPRLDYNEQF
TRBJ2-1 TRBV6-5 ASSSRRPPGEQF
TRBJ1-4 TRBV19 ASSSRGTGLQKLF
TRBJ1-5 TRBV7-8 ASSRGGTDSYSNQPQH
TRBJ1-5 TRBV5-1 ASSSGTEQPQH
TRBJ1-6 TRBV27 ASTLVVDSPLH
TRBJ2-5 TRBV5-1 ASSLESSGRETQY
TRBJ2-1 TRBV4-2 ASSQVGGPNEQF
TRBJ2-2 TRBV5-6 ASSPLTGELF
TRBJ2-5 TRBV18 ASSPRGGGQETQY
TRBJ1-2 TRBV13 ASSMGGLNYGYT
TRBJ2-7 TRBV3-1/TRBV3-2 ASSHRGGSYEQY
TRBJ1-2 TRBV9 ASSTHRDSSRRGYGYT
TRBJ2-5 TRBV6-6 ATGTSGSQETQY
TRBJ2-3 TRBV6-2/TRBV6-3 ASSRGGSSLDTQY
TRBJ1-6 TRBV10-2 ASSASHVGSSYNSPLH
TRBJ1-2 TRBV28 ASSLEGVGYGYT
TRBJ1-4 TRBV28 ASSLSGASNEKLF
TRBJ2-4 TRBV10-3 AISVGGTAKNIQY
TRBJ1-4 TRBV21-1 ASSKPERTGENTNEKLF
TRBJ2-1 TRBV18 ASSPAGNEQF
TRBJ2-3 TRBV4-2 ASSQVARGATDTQY
TRBJ2-3 TRBV28 ASQRRDTQY
TRBJ1-2 TRBV20-1 SARSSYGYT
TRBJ1-5 TRBV28 ASSLTGKSQPQH
TRBJ1-4 TRBV30 AWSIGGNNEKLF
TRBJ2-2 TRBV30 AWSVGRAGTGELF
TRBJ1-5 TRBV19 ASTIRGRGNQPQH
TRBJ2-7 TRBV4-2 ASSQAVGQSYEQY
TRBJ2-1 TRBV23-1 ASSRPHPSEGVYNEQF
TRBJ1-6 TRBV5-4 ASSWGGNRGRNSPLH
TRBJ1-2 TRBV6-5 ASSYSAGGRNYGYT
TRBJ2-6 TRBV5-1 ASTKGQGSAGANVLT
TRBJ2-5 TRBV12-1 ASSFVGQGGETQY
TRBJ1-1 TRBV6-5 ASSSPTGGMTEAF
TRBJ2-7 TRBV7-9 ASSRDRGLDEQY
TRBJ2-2 TRBV9 ASSGLAGNTGELF
TRBJ2-5 TRBV3-1/TRBV3-2 ASSHLGLQQETQY